These 32 T cell receptor beta chains were all obtained from the same sample, sequenced in a study of T cells in tuberculosis listed by TCRdb under 2018. The sample's time point label is to be understood as: new active TB diagnosis, blood taken before or within 7 days of starting treatment. Libraries were prepared through the immunoSEQ multiplex PCR assay. As stored in TCRdb, this immuneACCESS dataset retains in-frame rearrangements with V and J assigned. A fraction of the clones does not appear; measured against another copy, unresolved V genes explain less than half of the discrepancy, and the remainder lacks a known reason. The sample table holds tens of thousands of clones, of which roughly 90% were seen once. The ten top clones hold 2.4% of the sample. Sequencing used PBMCs, obtained at tuberculosis diagnosis. These TCRs come from an adult with tuberculosis.

Sample share makes this clone medium-sized. V usage is TRBV7-9 and J usage is TRBJ2-5; TRBD2 agrees at 12 bases. With V trimmed by 3 bases and J by 2 bases, 4 bases remained unmatched. Per germline, CDR1 SEHNR and CDR2 FQNEAQ (reference sequence). This CDR3 is 16 amino acids long. The CDR3: CASSFWTSGDQETQYF. The CDR3 nucleotides read TGTGCCAGCAGCTTTTGGACTAGCGGGGATCAAGAGACCCAGTACTTC.

This chain uses TRBV12-5 with TRBJ1-5; 8 bases match TRBD1. The CDR3 has 14 amino acids. V was pared by 5 bases and J by 5 bases, with 5 bases of the junction left unmatched. From germline, CDR1 is LGHNT and CDR2 FRNRAP. CDR3 in amino acids: CASGPTGEDQPQHF. CDR3 bases: TGTGCTAGTGGTCCGACAGGGGAAGATCAGCCCCAGCATTTT.

CDR3 in DNA: TGTGCCAGCAGCCCGATGGGGGGGGCTGAGGGGTATGGCTACACCTTC. Protein sequence: CASSPMGGAEGYGYTF. This chain connects TRBV5-6 to TRBJ1-2, with D perhaps TRBD1 (6 bases). Germline V gene data show CDR1 as SGHDT and CDR2 as YYEEEE. Trimming pared 4 bases from V and 5 bases from J, leaving 21 bases between. The CDR3 is 16 amino acids.

J is TRBJ1-2 and V is TRBV6-6; possibly TRBD1 for D (6 bases). The V and J ends lost 7 bases and 5 bases respectively, with 14 bases between them. CDR1 and CDR2 (germline): MNHNY, SVGAGI (reference sequence). This CDR3 has 13 residues. The CDR3 region has the DNA TGTGCCAGCACTCCGGACAGTTATTATGGCTACACCTTC. Translation gives CASTPDSYYGYTF.

The chain links TRBV6-1 to TRBJ2-2, with 12 positions matching TRBD2. This CDR3 spans 15 amino acids. Germline V lookup: CDR1 MNHNS, CDR2 SASEGT. V shed 4 bases, J shed 7 bases, and the junction held 4 bases outside the gene matches. In nucleotides, the CDR3 is TGTGCCAGCAGTGCAACTAGCGGGGGGTTCGGGGAGCTGTTTTTT. Its translation: CASSATSGGFGELFF.

This chain uses TRBV5-1 with TRBJ1-2, with 12 bases fitting TRBD1. In germline, CDR1 is SGHRS, CDR2 YFSETQ. This CDR3 comprises 17 residues. V lost 1 base and J lost 4; bases outside the gene matches: 8. As DNA, the CDR3 is TGCGCCAGCAGCTTGTACTTGAAGGGACAGGGGGCCTATGGCTACACCTTC. This codes for CASSLYLKGQGAYGYTF.

The chain couples TRBV4-3 to TRBJ2-7, with 12 bases identical to TRBD2. Germline-derived CDR1 and CDR2 are LGHNA and YSLEER. After removal of 1 base from V and 3 bases from J, the junction contained 4 bases not matched to a gene. The CDR3 consists of 16 residues. The DNA for the CDR3 is TGCGCCAGCAGCCAAGGGTGGACTAGCGGGAACTACGAGCAGTACTTC. Translation gives CASSQGWTSGNYEQYF.

The chain links TRBV27 to TRBJ2-2; 9 positions agree with TRBD2. J gave up 2 bases and V 2 bases, and 3 bases lay outside the gene matches. The CDR3 consists of 16 residues. Germline V gene data show CDR1 as MNHEY and CDR2 as SMNVEV (reference sequence). CDR3 sequence reads: CASSLRLAVNTGELFF. DNA of the CDR3: TGTGCCAGCAGTTTACGACTAGCGGTTAACACCGGGGAGCTGTTTTTT.

The chain employs TRBV6-6 and TRBJ1-2, with D perhaps matching TRBD1 (5 bases). There are 12 residues in the CDR3. CDR1 and CDR2 from the germline V gene are MNHNY and SVGAGI (reference sequence). Trimming removed 5 bases at V and 1 base at J, with 5 bases between. The CDR3 here is CASSQGNYGYTF. The CDR3 coding sequence is TGTGCCAGCAGTCAGGGTAACTATGGCTACACCTTC.

This chain connects TRBV19 to TRBJ1-2, with D perhaps TRBD1 (6 bases). This CDR3 region has 13 residues. Per germline, CDR1 LNHDA and CDR2 SQIVND (reference sequence). The V and J ends lost 7 bases and 6 bases respectively, with 15 bases between them. The CDR3 loop is CASTPRGADGYTF. CDR3 sequence (DNA): TGTGCCAGTACCCCCCGGGGGGCGGATGGCTACACCTTC.

The rearrangement uses TRBV4-2 and TRBJ1-4; 8 bases are a match to TRBD1. Per germline, CDR1 LGHNA and CDR2 YNFKEQ. V gave up 3 bases and J gave up 7 bases; unmatched junction bases: 7. The CDR3 extends over 15 amino acids. The CDR3 sequence: CASSQGGTGPEKLFF. In nucleotides, the CDR3 is TGTGCCAGCAGCCAGGGGGGGACAGGACCTGAAAAACTGTTTTTT.

The gene calls are TRBV9 and TRBJ2-1, with D possibly TRBD2 on 7 matching bases. This CDR3 comprises 15 residues. The V end was cut by 4 bases, the J end by 5 bases, with 16 bases between. Germline CDR1 and CDR2: SGDLS and YYNGEE. The CDR3 sequence: CASSLTGGDHNEQFF. CDR3 sequence (DNA): TGTGCCAGCAGCCTGACGGGGGGCGACCACAATGAGCAGTTCTTC. Combining the CDR3 with reference TRBV9 and TRBJ2-1 gives the whole variable domain DSGVTQTPKHLITATGQRVTLRCSPRSGDLSVYWYQQSLDQGLQFLIQYYNGEERAKGNILERFSAQQFPDLHSELNLSSLELGDSALYFCASSLTGGDHNEQFFGPGTRLTVL.

The chain uses TRBV14 and TRBJ1-2; TRBD1 matches at 7 bases. With 0 bases clipped from V and 4 bases from J, the junction kept 8 bases outside the gene matches. This CDR3 comprises 16 residues. CDR1 is SGHDN, CDR2 FVKESK, per germline. The CDR3 DNA follows: TGTGCCAGCAGCCAAGATAGGAGGGGGCGTCCCTATGGCTACACCTTC. It translates to CASSQDRRGRPYGYTF.

The genes are TRBV6-6 and TRBJ2-3; 10 bases align to TRBD2. The germline V gene encodes CDR1 MNHNY and CDR2 SVGAGI (reference sequence). The ends lost 7 bases at V and 7 bases at J; junction bases unmatched: 8. This CDR3 comprises 14 residues. The CDR3 nucleotides read TGTGCCAGCACCGGGACTAGCGCGTTACATACGCAGTATTTT. Translating it yields CASTGTSALHTQYF.

The J gene is TRBJ1-2, the V gene TRBV7-8; D is unclear. With 2 bases removed from V and 1 base from J, the gap between germline ends came to 8 bases. The CDR3 runs to 14 residues. Germline CDR1 SGHVS, CDR2 FQNEAQ. In DNA form, the CDR3 reads TGTGCCAGCAGCTTAATATCTGTTAACTATGGCTACACCTTC. Translation gives CASSLISVNYGYTF.

V and J are TRBV7-8 and TRBJ2-7, with 7 bases lining up with TRBD2. The CDR3 consists of 16 residues. The germline CDR1 and CDR2 sequences are SGHVS and FQNEAQ. J was trimmed by 7 bases and V by 4 bases; bases with no gene match: 16. The CDR3: CASSSAGYFGGGEQYV. The CDR3 nucleotides are TGTGCCAGCAGCTCGGCGGGGTACTTTGGGGGAGGGGAGCAGTACGTC.

The chain combines TRBV28 with TRBJ1-5, with 8 bases identical to TRBD1. The trim removed 2 bases at V and 6 bases at J, leaving 6 bases unmatched. Germline CDR1 is MDHEN and CDR2 is SYDVKM. CDR3 length equals 15 residues. The CDR3, as DNA: TGTGCCAGCAGTTTACAGGGGGCAGAAAGTCAGCCCCAGCATTTT. Its protein product is CASSLQGAESQPQHF.

The rearrangement uses TRBV6-5 and TRBJ1-6; possibly TRBD1 for D (6 bases). Per the germline V gene, CDR1 is MNHEY and CDR2 is SVGAGI. V dropped 6 bases and J dropped 6 bases, with 12 bases sitting between them. CDR3 size: 14 residues. For the CDR3, the DNA is TGTGCCAGCAGGACCGGGACATTTAATTCACCCCTCCACTTT. It translates to CASRTGTFNSPLHF.

This rearrangement joins TRBV4-3 to TRBJ1-6; no reliable D call. The CDR3 totals 15 residues. CDR1 and CDR2 (germline): LGHNA, YSLEER. V shed 0 bases and J shed 6 bases, with 9 bases lying between them. The DNA for the CDR3 is TGCGCCAGCAGCCAAGATGAGAACAGTAATTCACCCCTCCACTTT. The encoded protein is CASSQDENSNSPLHF.

The V call is TRBV6-5, the J call TRBJ2-1, with D maybe TRBD1 (6 bases). The V end was cut by 4 bases, the J end by 4 bases, with 14 bases between. The germline CDR1 and CDR2 sequences are MNHEY and SVGAGI. This CDR3 has 15 amino acids. CDR3 protein: CASSLSTRGYNEQFF. As DNA, the CDR3 is TGTGCCAGCAGTTTATCTACCAGGGGTTACAATGAGCAGTTCTTC.

The rearrangement links TRBV9 to TRBJ1-6, with TRBD1 matching 7 bases. The CDR3 is 14 residues long. The ends lost 7 bases at V and 7 bases at J; junction bases unmatched: 8. Germline V gene data show CDR1 as SGDLS and CDR2 as YYNGEE. CDR3 amino acids: CASGWGQRNSPLHF. The DNA of the CDR3 is TGTGCCAGCGGTTGGGGACAGCGAAATTCACCCCTCCACTTT.

V usage is TRBV29-1 and J usage is TRBJ1-1; unclear D gene. Germline CDR1 SQVTM, CDR2 ANQGSEA. The CDR3 is 15 residues long. Trimming took off 2 bases at V and 1 base at J, with 14 bases between the two ends. The CDR3 DNA sequence: TGCAGCGTTGAAAGAAATGGCAGGCAGAACACTGAAGCTTTCTTT. Its protein is CSVERNGRQNTEAFF.

The V call is TRBV11-2, the J call TRBJ1-4, with D possibly being TRBD1 (5 bases). This CDR3 spans 15 amino acids. Germline CDR1 and CDR2: SGHAT and FQNNGV. V was trimmed by 5 bases and J by 3 bases, leaving 13 bases between them. CDR3 sequence: CASSPQGKANEKLFF. CDR3 nucleotides: TGTGCCAGCAGCCCCCAGGGCAAAGCTAATGAAAAACTGTTTTTT.

This clone was recorded once. This chain connects TRBV19 to TRBJ2-1; perhaps TRBD2 as D (6 bases). Trimming stripped 8 bases from V and 6 bases from J, with 14 bases between. The germline gives CDR1 LNHDA, CDR2 SQIVND (reference sequence). The CDR3 spans 13 residues. CDR3 in DNA: TGTGCCAGTGGGGGGTTAGTAGTCAATGAGCAGTTCTTC. It specifies CASGGLVVNEQFF.

The chain has TRBV5-1 and TRBJ1-5; a weak D match, TRBD1 (6 bases). Trimming pared 2 bases from V and 3 bases from J, leaving 27 bases between. Per germline, CDR1 SGHRS and CDR2 YFSETQ. This CDR3 spans 20 amino acids. CDR3 sequence reads: CASSLKARLQGLSVNQPQHF. CDR3 coding DNA: TGCGCCAGCAGCTTAAAAGCGAGGCTGCAGGGGCTTTCGGTCAATCAGCCCCAGCATTTT.

The V gene is TRBV5-4, the J gene TRBJ2-5; D may be TRBD1 (5 bases). V was pared by 1 base and J by 5 bases, with 9 bases between. Germline assignment: CDR1 SGHNT and CDR2 YYREEE (reference sequence). The CDR3 consists of 13 residues. This CDR3 reads CASSLRGWETQYF. CDR3 sequence (DNA): TGTGCCAGCAGCTTGAGGGGATGGGAGACCCAGTACTTC.

The genes are TRBV7-8 and TRBJ1-5; TRBD1 matches at 8 bases. CDR1 SGHVS and CDR2 FQNEAQ come from the germline V gene. The junction had 11 bases not matched to a gene; V was cut back by 5 bases and J by 2 bases. This CDR3 comprises 17 residues. CDR3 DNA sequence: TGTGCCAGCAGCCCCAGGGGGCAGACAGTTGGCAATCAGCCCCAGCATTTT. This gives the protein CASSPRGQTVGNQPQHF.

This rearrangement joins TRBV6-5 to TRBJ1-1; 8 bases map to TRBD1. Trimming cost V 2 bases and J 7 bases; bases outside gene matches: 3. Germline CDR1 MNHEY, CDR2 SVGAGI. CDR3 length: 13 residues. The CDR3 coding sequence is TGTGCCAGCAGTTACCTTACAGGGGGTGAAGCTTTCTTT. Translated, it gives CASSYLTGGEAFF.

V is TRBV6-6 and J is TRBJ1-3, with 7 bases matching TRBD1. Germline CDR1 MNHNY, CDR2 SVGAGI (reference sequence). V lost 11 bases and J lost 4; bases outside the gene matches: 8. The CDR3 runs 13 residues. The CDR3 reads CAGSTGVGNTIYF. CDR3 DNA sequence: TGTGCCGGATCCACAGGGGTCGGAAACACCATATATTTT.

The chain combines TRBV6-6 with TRBJ2-3; weak D call: TRBD2 (5 bases). The V gene lost 6 bases and the J gene lost 4 bases, with 8 bases spanning the gap. Germline CDR1 reads MNHNY; CDR2 reads SVGAGI (reference sequence). The CDR3 loop spans 12 amino acids. CDR3 sequence: CASRLDSDTQYF. In DNA form, the CDR3 reads TGTGCCAGCAGGCTGGACTCAGATACGCAGTATTTT.

This sequence joins TRBV28 and TRBJ1-2; 8 positions match TRBD1. The CDR3 runs 15 residues. Trimming cost V 4 bases and J 5 bases; bases outside gene matches: 9. The germline CDR1 and CDR2 sequences are MDHEN and SYDVKM. The CDR3 is CASSSNRGLHYGYTF. DNA of the CDR3: TGTGCCAGCAGTTCTAACAGGGGGTTGCATTATGGCTACACCTTC.

The chain has TRBV2 and TRBJ2-3, with D perhaps matching TRBD2 (5 bases). Trimming pared 3 bases from V and 1 base from J, leaving 8 bases between. Germline V CDR1 and CDR2: SNHLY, FYNNEI. The CDR3 runs to 14 residues. In nucleotides, the CDR3 is TGTGCCAGCAGTGACTGGGGAGGCACAGATACGCAGTATTTT. It specifies CASSDWGGTDTQYF.